The rows below give T cell receptor beta chains drawn from one sample of a study of beta chain features in type 1 diabetes. Profiling relied on immunoSEQ multiplex PCR, and the TCRdb table lists in-frame clones only, not all of them. The table records about 40,000 clones, 55% to 70% of them present only once. Source material: Tregs from blood. Receptors originate from a woman aged 30 to 39 in good health. CDR3s include the opening cysteine and the closing phenylalanine or tryptophan. A D gene is named only where the DNA matches it firmly. The listing skips clone size in some rows; elsewhere it reads once, few, many or a size class.

-	-	TRBV19	TRBJ1-2	CASSIPVTYGYTF	TGTGCCAGTAGTATACCAGTGACTTATGGCTACACCTTC
-	few	TRBV11-2	TRBJ2-3	CASSPYQDTQYF	TGTGCCAGCAGCCCTTATCAGGATACGCAGTATTTT
TRBD2	few	TRBV15	TRBJ2-5	CATSRSYPAGGQETQYF	TGTGCCACCAGCAGATCCTATCCGGCGGGGGGGCAAGAGACCCAGTACTTC
-	-	TRBV4-2	TRBJ2-3	CASSQRLEDTQYF	TGTGCCAGCAGCCAACGTCTAGAGGATACGCAGTATTTT
TRBD1	-	TRBV25-1	TRBJ2-5	CASSSSRDRGRGAQYF	TGTGCCAGCAGTTCCTCCCGGGACAGGGGGCGCGGAGCCCAGTACTTC
TRBD2	-	TRBV5-1	TRBJ2-1	CASSRLETSGRAYYEQFF	TGCGCCAGCAGCCGCCTCGAGACTAGCGGGAGGGCCTACTATGAGCAGTTCTTC
TRBD2	-	TRBV10-2	TRBJ2-7	CASIAGGLSNEQYF	TGCGCCAGCATAGCGGGAGGGCTATCGAATGAGCAGTACTTC
-	-	TRBV18	TRBJ2-1	CASSPSYYNEQFF	TGTGCCAGCTCACCAAGCTACTACAATGAGCAGTTCTTC
TRBD2	once	TRBV7-8	TRBJ2-1	CASSLVYRGRTYEQFF	TGTGCCAGCAGCTTAGTTTATCGCGGGAGGACCTATGAGCAGTTCTTC
TRBD2	few	TRBV30	TRBJ2-7	CAWSVPPYSGSVDEQYF	TGTGCCTGGAGTGTACCCCCTTATAGCGGGAGCGTAGACGAGCAGTACTTC
-	-	TRBV27	TRBJ1-6	CASRLQGKESPLHF	TGTGCCAGCCGGCTGCAGGGGAAGGAATCACCCCTCCACTTT
-	-	TRBV9	TRBJ2-5	CASSSTRGLGETQYF	TGTGCCAGCAGCAGCACGCGGGGGCTGGGGGAGACCCAGTACTTC
TRBD2	-	TRBV4-3	TRBJ2-5	CASSQDAGTSGRFGETQYF	TGCGCCAGCAGCCAAGACGCTGGGACTAGCGGGAGGTTCGGCGAGACCCAGTACTTC
TRBD1	-	TRBV5-1	TRBJ2-3	CASSLDRGTDTQYF	TGCGCCAGCAGCCTCGACAGGGGAACAGATACGCAGTATTTT
-	-	TRBV29-1	TRBJ2-7	CSVTSARGLGEQYF	TGCAGCGTGACGTCAGCCAGGGGCCTAGGAGAGCAGTACTTC
TRBD2	-	TRBV18	TRBJ2-7	CASSPPQREDEQYF	TGTGCCAGCTCACCACCCCAGCGGGAGGACGAGCAGTACTTC
TRBD1	-	TRBV7-2	TRBJ1-5	CASSPGQGGSYSNQPQHF	TGTGCCAGCAGCCCGGGACAGGGGGGGAGTTATAGCAATCAGCCCCAGCATTTT
TRBD1	-	TRBV27	TRBJ1-5	CASSWTGVDGSNQPQHF	TGTGCCAGCAGTTGGACAGGGGTGGATGGGAGCAATCAGCCCCAGCATTTT
-	few	TRBV6-5	TRBJ1-4	CASSFRINEKLFF	TGTGCCAGCAGTTTCAGAATCAATGAAAAACTGTTTTTT
-	few	TRBV19	TRBJ2-1	CASSYGSSKYNEQFF	TGTGCCAGTAGTTATGGGTCTAGCAAGTACAATGAGCAGTTCTTC
-	-	TRBV7-9	TRBJ1-6	CASSSAVGSPLHF	TGTGCCAGCAGCTCTGCGGTGGGTTCACCCCTCCACTTT
TRBD2	few	TRBV27	TRBJ2-5	CASSPWTSGRGETQYF	TGTGCCAGCAGTCCGTGGACTAGCGGGAGAGGGGAGACCCAGTACTTC
-	once	TRBV27	TRBJ2-1	CASSPHRRGEQFF	TGTGCCAGCAGTCCCCACCGCCGGGGTGAGCAGTTCTTC
TRBD2	-	TRBV18	TRBJ2-7	CASSAGLADYEQYF	TGTGCCAGCTCGGCGGGACTAGCGGACTACGAGCAGTACTTC
TRBD2	-	TRBV27	TRBJ2-3	CASIPSSGSTDTQYF	TGTGCCAGCATACCGTCTAGCGGGAGCACAGATACGCAGTATTTT
TRBD2	-	TRBV13	TRBJ2-1	CASRLLAGTQSEQFF	TGTGCCAGCAGATTACTAGCGGGAACTCAGAGTGAGCAGTTCTTC
-	few	TRBV5-1	TRBJ2-3	CASRSGSGNTQYF	TGCGCCAGCAGGTCCGGGAGTGGAAATACGCAGTATTTT
-	-	TRBV7-9	TRBJ2-4	CASSPRDWLAKNIQYF	TGTGCCAGCAGCCCCAGGGACTGGCTAGCCAAAAACATTCAGTACTTC
TRBD2	-	TRBV5-4	TRBJ2-1	CASSGGGLAAYNEQFF	TGTGCCAGCAGCGGGGGGGGACTAGCAGCCTACAATGAGCAGTTCTTC
-	once	TRBV6-1	TRBJ2-3	CASLFADTQYF	TGTGCCAGCCTTTTTGCAGATACGCAGTATTTT
-	few	TRBV27	TRBJ1-1	CASSSSLTEAFF	TGTGCCAGCAGTTCTTCCCTCACTGAAGCTTTCTTT
TRBD2	-	TRBV5-5	TRBJ2-5	CASSFSSGSWEQYF	TGTGCCAGCAGCTTCTCTAGCGGGAGTTGGGAGCAGTACTTC
-	few	TRBV5-4	TRBJ2-1	CASSLGTPAERNEQFF	TGTGCCAGCAGCTTGGGAACCCCTGCCGAGCGCAATGAGCAGTTCTTC
TRBD1	few	TRBV28	TRBJ1-3	CASIPRQGARGNTIYF	TGTGCCAGCATTCCACGACAGGGGGCAAGGGGAAACACCATATATTTT
TRBD1	-	TRBV29-1	TRBJ2-7	CSVEGQGTYEQYF	TGCAGCGTTGAAGGACAGGGTACCTACGAGCAGTACTTC
TRBD1	-	TRBV2	TRBJ1-2	CASSGQGPFGYTF	TGTGCCAGCAGTGGACAGGGACCGTTCGGCTACACCTTC
TRBD2	-	TRBV7-3	TRBJ2-1	CASSLNGMSVAGESNEQFF	TGTGCCAGCAGCTTAAACGGAATGAGTGTAGCGGGAGAGAGTAATGAGCAGTTCTTC
-	few	TRBV5-6	TRBJ2-7	CASSLRGLRQNEQYF	TGTGCCAGCAGCTTAAGGGGCCTAAGACAGAACGAGCAGTACTTC
TRBD2	few	TRBV18	TRBJ2-5	CASSPVAGASRETQYF	TGTGCCAGCTCACCCGTAGCGGGAGCTTCGCGGGAGACCCAGTACTTC
TRBD2	-	TRBV2	TRBJ2-1	CASRIGLAVGNEQFF	TGTGCCAGCAGAATAGGACTAGCGGTGGGGAATGAGCAGTTCTTC
TRBD2	-	TRBV7-9	TRBJ2-5	CASSSHLAGGLEETQYF	TGTGCCAGCAGCTCCCACCTTGCGGGAGGGCTTGAAGAGACCCAGTACTTC
-	few	TRBV7-9	TRBJ2-2	CASSLYDLASTGELFF	TGTGCCAGCAGCTTATACGATCTAGCGAGCACCGGGGAGCTGTTTTTT
-	-	TRBV9	TRBJ1-1	CASSVSQKNTEAFF	TGTGCCAGCAGCGTTTCACAGAAGAACACTGAAGCTTTCTTT
-	-	TRBV30	TRBJ2-7	CAWSIRGSSYEQYF	TGTGCCTGGAGTATAAGGGGGAGCTCCTACGAGCAGTACTTC
-	-	TRBV27	TRBJ2-7	CASSLSFTSRAYEQYF	TGTGCCAGCAGTTTAAGTTTTACGTCCAGGGCCTACGAGCAGTACTTC
TRBD2	-	TRBV6-6	TRBJ2-1	CASSLLAGVGNEQFF	TGTGCCAGCAGCCTACTAGCGGGAGTAGGCAATGAGCAGTTCTTC
TRBD1	-	TRBV7-9	TRBJ2-5	CASSRTRTGLETQYF	TGTGCCAGCAGCCGTACGAGGACAGGGTTGGAGACCCAGTACTTC
-	-	TRBV7-9	TRBJ1-2	CASSLGQNYGYTF	TGTGCCAGCAGCTTAGGGCAGAACTATGGCTACACCTTC
-	few	TRBV7-2	TRBJ2-3	CASRGVRPTDTQYF	TGTGCCAGCAGAGGGGTTCGGCCCACAGATACGCAGTATTTT
-	few	TRBV6-5	TRBJ2-1	CASRIVWYNEQFF	TGTGCCAGCAGGATAGTTTGGTACAATGAGCAGTTCTTC
-	-	TRBV5-5	TRBJ1-2	CASSLAGFVGYTF	TGTGCCAGCAGCTTGGCGGGGTTTGTCGGCTACACCTTC
-	-	TRBV18	TRBJ2-7	CASSPRGVSSYEQYF	TGTGCCAGCTCACCACGGGGGGTCAGCTCCTACGAGCAGTACTTC
-	-	TRBV28	TRBJ1-2	CASSYRGANTF	TGTGCCAGCAGTTATCGGGGGGCGAACACCTTC
-	-	TRBV29-1	TRBJ1-1	CSVFRAVNTEAFF	TGCAGCGTGTTCAGGGCGGTGAACACTGAAGCTTTCTTT